A selection of T cell receptor beta chains follows, all from one sample in a study of beta chain features in type 1 diabetes. Libraries were prepared by immunoSEQ multiplex PCR; TCRdb keeps only in-frame clonotypes and omits some of them. The sample carries more than 300,000 clones, around 8.5% recorded once. The specimen sequenced was central memory CD4+ T cells from blood. The source is a man aged 25-40 years with type 1 diabetes. Each CDR3 is given with its conserved first and last residue. A D gene is named only where the DNA matches it firmly. Clone size, where shown, is once, few, many, or a class for clones that have expanded.

size,V,D,J,CDR3,DNA
.,TRBV5-1,TRBD1,TRBJ2-7,CASSSSGTGVSYEQYF,TGCGCCAGCAGCTCATCCGGGACAGGGGTGTCCTACGAGCAGTACTTC
.,TRBV5-1,.,TRBJ2-5,CASSLLGRTEETQYF,TGCGCCAGCAGCTTGCTTGGACGTACGGAAGAGACCCAGTACTTC
many,TRBV2,TRBD2,TRBJ2-3,CASRLIAGGFTTDTQYF,TGTGCCAGCAGGCTAATAGCGGGGGGTTTTACCACAGATACGCAGTATTTT
few,TRBV25-1,.,TRBJ2-7,CASSGFETGSSYEQYF,TGTGCCAGCAGTGGCTTTGAGACGGGTAGCTCCTACGAGCAGTACTTC
few,TRBV11-2,.,TRBJ1-1,CASSWKGGLAFF,TGTGCCAGCAGCTGGAAGGGGGGGTTAGCTTTCTTT
few,TRBV5-1,.,TRBJ1-1,CASSSMDGLNTEAFF,TGCGCCAGCAGCTCGATGGACGGCTTGAACACTGAAGCTTTCTTT
few,TRBV4-3,.,TRBJ1-1,CASSQESGSNTEAFF,TGCGCCAGCAGCCAAGAGTCAGGGAGTAACACTGAAGCTTTCTTT
few,TRBV30,.,TRBJ1-3,CAWSPGVSGNTIYF,TGTGCCTGGAGTCCGGGGGTCTCTGGAAACACCATATATTTT
.,TRBV2,.,TRBJ2-5,CASSALTKETQYF,TGTGCCAGCAGTGCTTTGACCAAAGAGACCCAGTACTTC
few,TRBV4-3,.,TRBJ1-3,CASSQEKNRGNTIYF,TGCGCCAGCAGCCAAGAAAAGAACCGAGGAAACACCATATATTTT
.,TRBV13,.,TRBJ1-6,CASSLGGNNSPLHF,TGTGCCAGCAGCTTAGGGGGAAATAATTCACCCCTCCACTTT
few,TRBV29-1,.,TRBJ2-3,CSVEGAGSTDTQYF,TGCAGCGTTGAGGGGGCAGGCAGCACAGATACGCAGTATTTT
.,TRBV11-2,.,TRBJ2-3,CASSSLGSTDTQYF,TGTGCCAGCAGCTCACTCGGGAGCACAGATACGCAGTATTTT
.,TRBV28,TRBD1,TRBJ1-6,CASSLVQGNSPLHF,TGTGCCAGCAGTTTAGTACAGGGGAATTCACCCCTCCACTTT
many,TRBV20-1,.,TRBJ1-1,CSASPNTEAFF,TGCAGTGCTAGCCCGAACACTGAAGCTTTCTTT
.,TRBV25-1,.,TRBJ2-4,CATNAAPEVNSKNIQYF,TGTGCCACCAATGCGGCGCCCGAAGTTAACAGTAAAAACATTCAGTACTTC
.,TRBV18,TRBD1,TRBJ1-4,CASSPTGAQLFF,TGTGCCAGCTCACCGACAGGGGCCCAACTGTTTTTT
.,TRBV7-2,TRBD1,TRBJ1-2,CASSQTGGHGYTF,TGCGCCAGCAGCCAAACAGGGGGCCATGGCTACACCTTC
.,TRBV11-2,TRBD1,TRBJ2-2,CASSPGTANTGELFF,TGTGCCAGCAGCCCCGGGACAGCGAACACCGGGGAGCTGTTTTTT
.,TRBV5-1,TRBD2,TRBJ2-7,CASSTGGGYEQYF,TGCGCCAGCAGCACGGGGGGAGGCTACGAGCAGTACTTC
.,TRBV7-2,TRBD2,TRBJ2-3,CASSLGSSGGARDTQYF,TGTGCCAGCAGCTTAGGGAGTAGCGGGGGGGCAAGGGATACGCAGTATTTT
many,TRBV7-9,.,TRBJ1-6,CASSEEGTRGAPLHF,TGTGCCAGCAGCGAGGAGGGGACGCGAGGGGCACCCCTCCACTTT